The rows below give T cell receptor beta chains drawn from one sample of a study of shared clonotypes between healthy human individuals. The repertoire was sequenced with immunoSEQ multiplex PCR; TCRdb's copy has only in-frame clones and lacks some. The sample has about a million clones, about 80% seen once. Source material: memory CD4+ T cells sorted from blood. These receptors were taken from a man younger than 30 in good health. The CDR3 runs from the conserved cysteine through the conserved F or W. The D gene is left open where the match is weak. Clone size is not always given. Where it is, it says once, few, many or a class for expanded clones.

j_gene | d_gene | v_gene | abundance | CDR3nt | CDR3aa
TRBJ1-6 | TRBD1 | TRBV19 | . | TGTGCCAGTAGTGGGAGACAGGGAGAATCACCCCTCCACTTT | CASSGRQGESPLHF
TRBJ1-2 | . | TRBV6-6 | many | TGTGCCAGCAGTTCTGCCGGGACGTACTATGGCTACACCTTC | CASSSAGTYYGYTF
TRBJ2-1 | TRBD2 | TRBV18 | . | TGTGCCAGCTCCCCCGAGCGGGGGGGCTCGAATGAGCAGTTCTTC | CASSPERGGSNEQFF
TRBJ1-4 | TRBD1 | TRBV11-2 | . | TGTGCCAGCAGCCTACAGGGGGTAGGTGAAAAACTGTTTTTT | CASSLQGVGEKLFF
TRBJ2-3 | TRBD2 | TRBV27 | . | TGTGCCAGCACAGGGACTAGCGGGAGTGGTTATACGCAGTATTTT | CASTGTSGSGYTQYF
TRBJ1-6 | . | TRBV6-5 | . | TGTGCCAGCAGTTACACAGGGTCTCATTCACCCCTCCACTTT | CASSYTGSHSPLHF
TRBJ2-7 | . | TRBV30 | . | TGTGCCTGGAGTGCCAGGCTAGCCAGCTCCTACGAGCAGTACTTC | CAWSARLASSYEQYF
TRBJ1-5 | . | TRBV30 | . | TGTGCCTACCGACCCCGAAAGAGCAATCAGCCCCAGCATTTT | CAYRPRKSNQPQHF
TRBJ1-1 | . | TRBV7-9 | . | TGTGCCAGCAGCCCAGGTCAGACTTTGAACACTGAAGCTTTCTTT | CASSPGQTLNTEAFF
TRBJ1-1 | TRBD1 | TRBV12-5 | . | TGTGCTAGTGGTTTGGGCGACAGGGATAACACTGAAGCTTTCTTT | CASGLGDRDNTEAFF
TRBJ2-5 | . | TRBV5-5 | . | TGTGCCAGCAGCTTGGGAAAAGAGACCCAGTACTTC | CASSLGKETQYF
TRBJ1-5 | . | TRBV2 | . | TGTGCCAGCAGCCTAGGGGAGGGGGGTCAGCCCCAGCATTTT | CASSLGEGGQPQHF
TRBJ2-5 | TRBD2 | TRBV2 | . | TGTGCCAGCGGAAAGGGGCGGGGGTATGAGACCCAGTACTTC | CASGKGRGYETQYF
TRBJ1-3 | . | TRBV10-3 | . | TGTGCCATCAGTCCCATCGGTGGGGGAAACACCATATATTTT | CAISPIGGGNTIYF
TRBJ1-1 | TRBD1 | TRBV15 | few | TGTGCCACCAGCAGGGGGACAGAGCCGGTCACTGAAGCTTTCTTT | CATSRGTEPVTEAFF
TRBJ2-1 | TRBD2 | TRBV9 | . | TGTGCCAGCAGCCCGGATGGGGGGGGCTACAATGAGCAGTTCTTC | CASSPDGGGYNEQFF
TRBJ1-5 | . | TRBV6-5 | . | TGTGCCAGCCGGGGGGGAGGCAATCAGCCCCAGCATTTT | CASRGGGNQPQHF
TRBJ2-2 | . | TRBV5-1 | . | TGCGCCAGCAGCACGGAGGGGCGTAGCACCGGGGAGCTGTTTTTT | CASSTEGRSTGELFF
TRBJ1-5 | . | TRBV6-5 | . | TGTGCCAGCAGTGGACAAAGGGGCAATCAGCCCCAGCATTTT | CASSGQRGNQPQHF
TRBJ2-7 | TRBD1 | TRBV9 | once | TGTGCCAGCAGCGCTCGCGATCTAAGAACAGGGGATATCAGACACGAGCAGTACTTC | CASSARDLRTGDIRHEQYF
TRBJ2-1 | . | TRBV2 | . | TGTGCCAGCGGGTCAGACGGTGGGCCAGAGCAGTTCTTC | CASGSDGGPEQFF
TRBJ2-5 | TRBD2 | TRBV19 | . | TGTGCCAGTAGTAGAGCCCCACTCGTACCACCGGGACTAGCGGGAAAGTTGGGTGAAGAGACCCAGTACTTC | CASSRAPLVPPGLAGKLGEETQYF
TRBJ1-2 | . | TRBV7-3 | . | TGTGCCAGCAGCTTCGGGGAAGGGAGCTATGGCTACACCTTC | CASSFGEGSYGYTF
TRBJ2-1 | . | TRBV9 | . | TGTGCCAGCAGCGAAGCTCCGGGACTGGGCAATGATCAGCAGTTCTTC | CASSEAPGLGNDQQFF
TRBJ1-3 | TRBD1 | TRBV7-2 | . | TGTGCCAGCAGCTTAGCGCTGACAGGGGGTGGAGGAAACACCATATATTTT | CASSLALTGGGGNTIYF
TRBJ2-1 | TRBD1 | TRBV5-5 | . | TGTGCCAGCAGTCGGGCGGGACAGGGGTCCTACAATGAGCAGTTCTTC | CASSRAGQGSYNEQFF